This TCR beta chain came from a study of shared clonotypes between healthy human individuals. Study details: The study used three CD4 naive, three CD4 memory, two CD8 naive and one CD8 memory plate per donor.

This clone occurred once. No antigen is known for it. The CDR3 spans 14 residues. Deletions cut 3 bases from V and 3 bases from J, with 11 bases between. Germline V lookup: CDR1 KGHSH, CDR2 LQKENI. Method: immunoSEQ multiplex PCR; TCRdb's copy keeps in-frame clones and lacks some. The data hold millions of clones, with over 90% observed a single time. Study results and caveats: The sharing of about 5% of naive CD4 clonotypes was seen across a handful of donors. Naive subsets generally exceeded memory subsets in estimated richness. Among donors, clonotype sharing was expected to be affected by sequencing depth.

Sequenced: naive CD4+ T cells from PBMCs. The sample's subset: CD45RA+ positively selected. The chain uses TRBV18 and TRBJ1-1, with a possible D match to TRBD1 (5 bases). The receptor was derived from a man aged 18 to 30 in good health. Some clones in this sample may be carry-over from other donors' samples. The chain's CDR3 is CASSPGLGDTEAFF. The DNA of the CDR3 is TGTGCCAGCTCACCCGGGTTGGGGGACACTGAAGCTTTCTTT.